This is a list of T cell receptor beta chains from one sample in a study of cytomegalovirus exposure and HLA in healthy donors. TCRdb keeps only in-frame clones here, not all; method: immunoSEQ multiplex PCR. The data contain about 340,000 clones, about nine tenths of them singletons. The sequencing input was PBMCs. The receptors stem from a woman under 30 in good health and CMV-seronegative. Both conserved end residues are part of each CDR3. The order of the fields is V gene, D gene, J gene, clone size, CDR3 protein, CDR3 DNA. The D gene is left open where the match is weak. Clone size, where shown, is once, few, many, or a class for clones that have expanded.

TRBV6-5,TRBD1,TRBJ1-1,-,CASNNRGVAFF,TGTGCCAGCAATAACAGGGGAGTAGCTTTCTTT
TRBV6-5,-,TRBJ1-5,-,CASSYYGTKEPQHF,TGTGCCAGCAGTTACTACGGGACTAAGGAGCCCCAGCATTTT
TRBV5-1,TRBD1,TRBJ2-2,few,CASSPGQGLTGELFF,TGCGCCAGCAGCCCTGGACAGGGCTTAACCGGGGAGCTGTTTTTT
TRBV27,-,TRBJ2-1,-,CASSVDSYNEQFF,TGTGCCAGCAGTGTGGACAGTTACAATGAGCAGTTCTTC
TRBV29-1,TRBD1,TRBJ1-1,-,CSVEGRQGVTEAFF,TGCAGCGTTGAAGGCAGACAGGGGGTTACTGAAGCTTTCTTT
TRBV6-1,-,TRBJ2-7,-,CASSEGGGFYSYEQYF,TGTGCCAGCAGTGAGGGCGGGGGCTTTTATTCCTACGAGCAGTACTTC
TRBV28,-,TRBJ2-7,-,CASSLFLDGHSYEQYF,TGTGCCAGCAGTTTATTCCTCGACGGACACTCCTACGAGCAGTACTTC
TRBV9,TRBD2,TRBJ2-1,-,CASSGTSGHNEQFF,TGTGCCAGCAGCGGGACTAGCGGACACAATGAGCAGTTCTTC
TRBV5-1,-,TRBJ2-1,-,CASSPGQTYNEQFF,TGCGCCAGCAGCCCCGGACAGACATACAATGAGCAGTTCTTC
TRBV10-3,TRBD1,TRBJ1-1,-,CATMTGQGASEAFF,TGTGCCACCATGACGGGACAGGGGGCGTCTGAAGCTTTCTTT
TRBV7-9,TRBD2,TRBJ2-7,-,CASRPPSGSHEQYF,TGTGCCAGCCGACCCCCGAGCGGGAGCCATGAGCAGTACTTC
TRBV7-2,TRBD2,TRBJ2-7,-,CASRPDWGGGEQYF,TGTGCCAGCAGACCCGACTGGGGGGGTGGGGAGCAGTACTTC
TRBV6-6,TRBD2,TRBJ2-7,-,CASRNPAGGTLYEQYF,TGTGCCAGCAGAAACCCAGCGGGAGGGACCCTCTACGAGCAGTACTTC
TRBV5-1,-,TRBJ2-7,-,CASSLVGSHEQYF,TGCGCCAGCAGCTTGGTTGGCTCCCACGAGCAGTACTTC